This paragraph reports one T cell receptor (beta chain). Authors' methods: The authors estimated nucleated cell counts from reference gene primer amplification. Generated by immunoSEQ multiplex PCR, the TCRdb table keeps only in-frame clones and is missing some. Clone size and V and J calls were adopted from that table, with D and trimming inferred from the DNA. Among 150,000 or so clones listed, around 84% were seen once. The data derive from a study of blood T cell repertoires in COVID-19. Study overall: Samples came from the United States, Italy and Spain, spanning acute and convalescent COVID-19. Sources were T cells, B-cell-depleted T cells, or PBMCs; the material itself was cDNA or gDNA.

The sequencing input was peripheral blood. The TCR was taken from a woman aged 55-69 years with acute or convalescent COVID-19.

The CDR3, as DNA: TGTGCCTGGAGTGTACTTAGGGGATTTGGCTACACCTTC. Its protein product is CAWSVLRGFGYTF. The V and J genes are TRBV30 and TRBJ1-2; D may be TRBD1 (5 bases). The CDR3 totals 13 residues. The V gene lost 0 bases and the J gene lost 7 bases, with 12 bases spanning the gap. CDR1 is GTSNPN and CDR2 is SVGIG in the germline V gene (reference sequence).